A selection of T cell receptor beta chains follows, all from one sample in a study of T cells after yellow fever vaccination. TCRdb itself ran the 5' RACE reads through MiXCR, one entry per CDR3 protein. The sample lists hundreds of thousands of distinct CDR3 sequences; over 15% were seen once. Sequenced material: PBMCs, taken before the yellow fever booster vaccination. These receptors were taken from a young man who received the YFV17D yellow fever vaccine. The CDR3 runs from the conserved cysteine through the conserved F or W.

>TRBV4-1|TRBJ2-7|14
CASSQAPGDREQYF
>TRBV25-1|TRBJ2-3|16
CASSLPAGVSTDTQYF
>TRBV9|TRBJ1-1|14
CASSVGQHGTEAFF
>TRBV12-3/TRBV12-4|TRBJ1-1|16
CASSFLAAPGGTEAFF
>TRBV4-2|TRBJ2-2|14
CASSLGEDTGELFF
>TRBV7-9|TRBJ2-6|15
CASSPTETGRVFLTF
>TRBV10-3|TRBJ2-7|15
CATSTPDRGVDEQYF
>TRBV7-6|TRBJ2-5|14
CASSPRGAGETQYF
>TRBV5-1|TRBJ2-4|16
CASSLGGQLAKNIQYF
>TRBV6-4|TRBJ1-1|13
CASSFTEDTEAFF
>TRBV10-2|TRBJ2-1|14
CASSSGASYNEQFF
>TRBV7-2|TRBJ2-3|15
CASSYRGLDSNTQYF
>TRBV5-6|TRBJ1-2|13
CASSLDSHNGYTF
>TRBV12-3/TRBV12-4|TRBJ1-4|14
CASRTQTTNEKLFF